These 18 T cell receptor beta chains were all obtained from the same sample, sequenced in a study of cytomegalovirus exposure and HLA in healthy donors. Both 60 Vbeta primers and 13 Jbeta primers went into the PCR. TCRdb's table, derived via immunoSEQ multiplex PCR, lists solely in-frame clones and lacks some. The table includes around 170,000 clones, more than 80% detected once. The sequenced sample consisted of PBMCs. All receptors derive from a woman between 50 and 59 years old in good health and CMV-seropositive.

This clone was seen a handful of times. This chain links TRBV5-6 with TRBJ2-3; D unresolved. The CDR3 is made up of 13 amino acids. With 2 bases removed from V and 2 bases from J, the gap between germline ends came to 6 bases. Per the germline V gene, CDR1 is SGHDT and CDR2 is YYEEEE. CDR3 region: CASSLTHTDTQYF. The DNA of the CDR3 is TGTGCCAGCAGCTTAACACACACAGATACGCAGTATTTT.

The chain combines TRBV27 with TRBJ2-1; TRBD1 aligns across 7 bases. Germline CDR1 and CDR2: MNHEY and SMNVEV (reference sequence). V shed 3 bases, J shed 2 bases, and the junction held 1 base outside the gene matches. The CDR3 extends over 14 amino acids. CDR3 loop: CASSFQGAYNEQFF. CDR3 nucleotide sequence: TGTGCCAGCAGTTTCCAGGGGGCCTACAATGAGCAGTTCTTC.

This clone turned up a few times. The chain has TRBV7-2 and TRBJ2-1; perhaps TRBD1 as D (5 bases). This CDR3 is built from 14 residues. V shed 5 bases and J shed 4 bases, with 12 bases lying between them. The germline V gene encodes CDR1 SGHTA and CDR2 FQGNSA. Written as DNA, the CDR3 is TGTGCCAGCAGCCCGCCAGGGCGGTACAATGAGCAGTTCTTC. It codes for CASSPPGRYNEQFF.

The J gene is TRBJ1-6, the V gene TRBV18; 9 bases fit TRBD1. The germline CDR1 and CDR2 sequences are KGHSH and LQKENI. The CDR3 spans 16 residues. The V segment lost 2 bases and the J segment 8 bases; nucleotides outside the gene matches: 7. The CDR3 is CASSPSPQGADSPLHF. The CDR3 bases are TGTGCCAGCTCACCATCCCCACAGGGGGCCGATTCACCCCTCCACTTT.

The chain combines TRBV6-1 with TRBJ2-2; D might be TRBD1 (6 bases). CDR3 size: 14 residues. Per germline, CDR1 MNHNS and CDR2 SASEGT. Trimming stripped 5 bases from V and 6 bases from J, with 13 bases between. CDR3 sequence: CASSRTVNAGELFF. DNA of the CDR3: TGTGCCAGCAGTAGGACAGTTAACGCCGGGGAGCTGTTTTTT.

The chain carries TRBV11-3 and TRBJ2-6, with D uncertain. This CDR3 spans 16 amino acids. CDR1 and CDR2 (germline): SGHNT, YENEEA. The V end lost 4 bases, the J end lost 0 bases, and 10 bases lay between the germline ends. CDR3 nucleotide sequence: TGTGCCAGCAGCTCCGATCTAGGCTCTGGGGCCAACGTCCTGACTTTC. Translation gives CASSSDLGSGANVLTF.

The J gene is TRBJ2-4, the V gene TRBV12-5, with 7 positions matching TRBD1. CDR3 size: 13 residues. CDR1 is LGHNT, CDR2 FRNRAP, per germline. The J segment lost 5 bases and the V segment lost 6 bases, leaving 4 bases of the junction unmatched. The CDR3 is CASGPGTENIQYF. The DNA of the CDR3 is TGTGCTAGTGGACCCGGGACAGAAAACATTCAGTACTTC. Combining the CDR3 with reference TRBV12-5 and TRBJ2-4 gives the whole variable domain DARVTQTPRHKVTEMGQEVTMRCQPILGHNTVFWYRQTMMQGLELLAYFRNRAPLDDSGMPKDRFSAEMPDATLATLKIQPSEPRDSAVYFCASGPGTENIQYFGAGTRLSVL.

The rearrangement links TRBV6-1 to TRBJ2-2, with no clear D. Germline CDR1 and CDR2: MNHNS and SASEGT. The CDR3 has 11 amino acids. The V gene lost 7 bases and the J gene lost 7 bases, with 7 bases spanning the gap. CDR3 in amino acids: CASTADGELFF. CDR3 in DNA: TGTGCCAGCACGGCGGACGGGGAGCTGTTTTTT.

The chain links TRBV28 to TRBJ1-1; no firm D call. CDR1 is MDHEN, CDR2 SYDVKM, per germline. The CDR3 is 15 residues long. Trimming cost V 6 bases and J 1 base, with 15 bases left between them. The CDR3 DNA reads TGTGCCAGCAGATCTGACACCCTTGGGAACACTGAAGCTTTCTTT. Its protein product is CASRSDTLGNTEAFF.

This clone was detected once. This chain joins TRBV19 and TRBJ2-7; 8 bases fit TRBD1. Germline trimming cut 6 bases from V and 5 bases from J; bases unmatched to any gene: 12. Germline lookup yields CDR1 LNHDA and CDR2 SQIVND (reference sequence). The CDR3 has 15 amino acids. The CDR3 coding sequence is TGTGCCAGTAGGGACAGGGACTTTTCTCCAGACGAGCAGTACTTC. Amino acid sequence: CASRDRDFSPDEQYF.

The V and J genes are TRBV2 and TRBJ2-3; D is undetermined. From germline, CDR1 is SNHLY and CDR2 FYNNEI. Trimming cost V 2 bases and J 4 bases, with 4 bases left between them. CDR3 length equals 12 residues. CDR3 DNA sequence: TGTGCCAGCAGTGAACTTGCAGATACGCAGTATTTT. The encoded protein is CASSELADTQYF.

The V call is TRBV7-3, the J call TRBJ2-1, with 11 bases matching TRBD2. This CDR3 comprises 15 residues. Germline assignment: CDR1 SGHTA and CDR2 FQGTGA. Trimming cost V 5 bases and J 8 bases; bases outside gene matches: 8. The CDR3 loop reads CASSRLPGLADEQFF. The CDR3 DNA is TGTGCCAGCAGCAGACTTCCGGGACTAGCGGATGAGCAGTTCTTC.

This clone was seen a handful of times. This chain uses TRBV6-5 with TRBJ2-7; weak D call: TRBD2 (6 bases). This CDR3 is built from 12 residues. The germline gives CDR1 MNHEY, CDR2 SVGAGI. V was pared by 6 bases and J by 2 bases, with 8 bases between. CDR3 nucleotide sequence: TGTGCCAGCAGCAGACTAGCCTACGAGCAGTACTTC. Protein: CASSRLAYEQYF.

V usage is TRBV19 and J usage is TRBJ1-1; possibly TRBD1 for D (5 bases). Germline CDR1 and CDR2: LNHDA and SQIVND (reference sequence). The ends were cut back, 4 bases at V and 4 bases at J, with 7 bases in the middle. This CDR3 spans 12 amino acids. DNA of the CDR3: TGTGCCAGTAGTACAGGGTTCACTGAAGCTTTCTTT. Translation: CASSTGFTEAFF.

This clone is a singleton in its sample. The chain carries TRBV18 and TRBJ2-3, with TRBD2 identical over 13 bases. Germline-derived CDR1 and CDR2 are KGHSH and LQKENI. V lost 6 bases, J lost 3 bases, and 6 bases stayed unmatched. This CDR3 contains 16 residues. For the CDR3, the DNA is TGTGCCAGCTCGCCCCCGGGACTAGCGGGAACAGATACGCAGTATTTT. It translates to CASSPPGLAGTDTQYF.

The V gene is TRBV19, the J gene TRBJ1-4; tentatively, D is TRBD1 (6 bases). Germline V gives CDR1 LNHDA, CDR2 SQIVND (reference sequence). V dropped 3 bases and J dropped 5 bases, with 13 bases sitting between them. The CDR3 has 15 amino acids. In DNA form, the CDR3 reads TGTGCCAGTAGTATCCCGACAGGCAGCAATGAAAAACTGTTTTTT. Translated, it gives CASSIPTGSNEKLFF.

The J gene is TRBJ2-7, the V gene TRBV6-6, with D maybe TRBD1 (6 bases). V lost 6 bases, J lost 2 bases, and 14 bases lay in between. The CDR3 loop spans 14 amino acids. Germline-derived CDR1 and CDR2 are MNHNY and SVGAGI (reference sequence). The CDR3 sequence: CASRNPGQAYEQYF. CDR3 nucleotide sequence: TGTGCCAGCAGAAATCCGGGACAAGCCTACGAGCAGTACTTC.

The chain has TRBV9 and TRBJ2-1; 12 bases are a match to TRBD2. The CDR3 is 14 amino acids. Germline V CDR1 and CDR2: SGDLS, YYNGEE. J lost 9 bases, V lost 5 bases, and 6 bases had no gene match. CDR3 residues: CASRAGLAGGEQFF. CDR3 DNA sequence: TGTGCCAGCAGGGCGGGACTAGCGGGCGGTGAGCAGTTCTTC.